A single T cell receptor beta chain is shown here with its context. Original handling: Estimation of nucleated cell counts relied on the amplification of reference gene primers. Assay: immunoSEQ multiplex PCR; the TCRdb copy retains only in-frame clones and omits some. V and J calls and clone size follow that table, whereas D and trimming were derived from the DNA. This sample carries over 80,000 clones, 80% to 90% of them seen once, and the ten largest clones take approximately 8.9%. The V gene lost 4 bases and the J gene lost 0 bases, with 9 bases spanning the gap. The length of the CDR3 is 14 residues. Germline V lookup: CDR1 SGHTS, CDR2 YDEGEE. This entry comes from a study of blood T cell repertoires in COVID-19. Study at large: Samples of COVID-19 (acute and convalescent) were obtained from the United States, Italy and Spain.

V and J are TRBV5-8 and TRBJ2-3, with D possibly TRBD1 on 6 matching bases. The clonotype originates from a man between 45 and 60 years old with acute or convalescent COVID-19. The sequenced sample consisted of peripheral blood. Written as DNA, the CDR3 is TGTGCCAGCAGCCCGACAGGAAGCACAGATACGCAGTATTTT. Residues: CASSPTGSTDTQYF.